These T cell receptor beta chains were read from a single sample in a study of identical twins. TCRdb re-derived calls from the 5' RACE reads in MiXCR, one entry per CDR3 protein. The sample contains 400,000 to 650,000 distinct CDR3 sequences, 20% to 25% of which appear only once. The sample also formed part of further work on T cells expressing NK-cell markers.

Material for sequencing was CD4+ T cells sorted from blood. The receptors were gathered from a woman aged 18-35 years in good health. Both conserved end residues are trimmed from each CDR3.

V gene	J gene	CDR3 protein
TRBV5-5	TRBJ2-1	ASSLGRGTYNEQF
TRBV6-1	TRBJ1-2	ASSESMILYGYT
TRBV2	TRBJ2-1	ASTLEVLASLEQF
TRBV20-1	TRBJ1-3	SARDRGAGSGNTIY
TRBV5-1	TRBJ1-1	ASSSDRINTEAF
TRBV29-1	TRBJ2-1	SVAGDVYNEQF
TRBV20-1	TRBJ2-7	SALQGPNEQY
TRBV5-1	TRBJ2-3	ASSSDRDVTDTQY
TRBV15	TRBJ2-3	ATSREPGTGGTDTQY
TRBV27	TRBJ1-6	ASSLKGNSPLH
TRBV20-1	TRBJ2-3	SAWDFRDTQY
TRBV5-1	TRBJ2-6	ASSMTGGSGANVLT
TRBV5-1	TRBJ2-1	ASSLGGGGYEQF
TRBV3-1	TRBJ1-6	ASSQDTWAPLH
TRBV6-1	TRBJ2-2	ASSPLRRVDGGELF
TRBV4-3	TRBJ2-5	ASSQDRSETQY
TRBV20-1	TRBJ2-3	SARGGLAGVGDTQY
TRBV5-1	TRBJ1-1	ASSLSTSQWAEAF
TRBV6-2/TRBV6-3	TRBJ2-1	ACSFPGLAGSNEQF
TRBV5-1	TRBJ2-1	ASSLAGVGREQF
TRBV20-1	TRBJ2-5	SAPGLAGAQETQY
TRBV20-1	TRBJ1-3	SATQGVENTIY
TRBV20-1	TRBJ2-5	SANLGSQETQY
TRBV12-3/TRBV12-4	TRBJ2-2	AFKPTTGGANTGELF
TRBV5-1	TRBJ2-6	ASSANPSSGANVLT
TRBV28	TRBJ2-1	ASSWGWNNEQF
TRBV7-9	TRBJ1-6	ASSISTSPLH
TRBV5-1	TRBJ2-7	ASSKGQGTYEQY
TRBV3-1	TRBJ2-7	ASSRGMWTGVHEQY
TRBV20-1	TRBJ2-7	SASGGTRRVEQY
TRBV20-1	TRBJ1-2	SARPDRVGYT
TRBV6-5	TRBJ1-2	ASVGYYGYT
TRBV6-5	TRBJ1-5	ASSYGGGQPQH
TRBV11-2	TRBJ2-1	ASSFLLPGNEQF
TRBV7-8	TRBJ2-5	ASSKDRALRETQY
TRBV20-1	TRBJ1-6	SARDSRASPLH
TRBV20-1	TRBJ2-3	SARPSGRSDTQY
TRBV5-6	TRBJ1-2	ASSWGTGRNNYGYT
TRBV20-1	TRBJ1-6	SAREGASPLH
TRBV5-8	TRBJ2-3	ASSPTAGTDTQY
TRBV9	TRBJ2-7	ASSVEDRPYEQY
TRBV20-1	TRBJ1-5	SARSGQEAEPQH
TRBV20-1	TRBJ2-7	SASHDYEQY
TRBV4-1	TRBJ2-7	ASSRLLIAGGTSYEQY